The next 27 T cell receptor beta chains were all read from a single sample in a study of T cell responses to AZD1222 COVID-19 vaccine. Assay used: immunoSEQ multiplex PCR; TCRdb lists only in-frame clones, some missing. The sample carries about 150,000 clones, roughly nine tenths recorded once. Sequencing was performed on peripheral blood, taken on day 0 of MenACWY control vaccination. The source is an adult in good health.

The chain links TRBV4-2 to TRBJ2-1; 10 nucleotides align to TRBD2. With 0 bases clipped from V and 7 bases from J, the junction kept 6 bases outside the gene matches. CDR3 length: 16 amino acids. Germline CDR1 is LGHNA and CDR2 is YNFKEQ. The CDR3: CASSQEAGGPLNEQFF. CDR3 nucleotide sequence: TGTGCCAGCAGCCAAGAAGCGGGAGGGCCATTAAATGAGCAGTTCTTC.

The gene calls are TRBV29-1 and TRBJ1-1; tentatively, D is TRBD1 (6 bases). Germline V gene lookup returns CDR1 SQVTM and CDR2 ANQGSEA. V lost 6 bases and J lost 1, with 12 bases in between. The CDR3 is 13 amino acids. CDR3 sequence reads: CSVLTGSNTEAFF. The CDR3 region has the DNA TGCAGCGTCCTGACAGGATCGAACACTGAAGCTTTCTTT.

The V gene is TRBV5-8, the J gene TRBJ2-1, with TRBD2 as a possible D gene (6 bases). CDR1 and CDR2 from the germline V gene are SGHTS and YDEGEE. Trimming left V 0 bases short and J 6 bases short, with 10 bases between. The CDR3 covers 14 residues. The CDR3 bases are TGTGCCAGCAGCTTGGGAGGGAGGACCAATGAGCAGTTCTTC. It is translated as CASSLGGRTNEQFF. Supplemented by reference TRBV5-8 and TRBJ2-1, the full variable domain reads EAGVTQSPTHLIKTRGQQATLRCSPISGHTSVYWYQQALGLGLQFLLWYDEGEERNRGNFPPRFSGRQFPNYSSELNVNALELEDSALYLCASSLGGRTNEQFFGPGTRLTVL.

The chain has TRBV4-1 and TRBJ1-1, with 9 nucleotides matching TRBD1. This CDR3 comprises 13 residues. Germline lookup yields CDR1 MGHRA and CDR2 YSYEKL. J lost 11 bases, V lost 1 base, and 5 bases had no gene match. The CDR3 DNA is TGCGCCAGCAGCCAAGTATTACAGGGGGCGGCTTTCTTT. It is translated as CASSQVLQGAAFF.

This clone occurred many times. The chain links TRBV7-9 to TRBJ2-1; D is undetermined. Germline-derived CDR1 and CDR2 are SEHNR and FQNEAQ (reference sequence). The CDR3 is 12 residues long. Trimming cost V 5 bases and J 13 bases, with 15 bases left between them. The CDR3 DNA is TGTGCCAGCAGCACCCGGAAGGGAAATCAGTTCTTC. Translation: CASSTRKGNQFF.

A few counts support this clone. The gene calls are TRBV18 and TRBJ2-1, with a tentative D call TRBD2 (6 bases). This CDR3 is 16 amino acids long. Trimming removed 3 bases from V and 2 bases from J, with 14 bases in between. CDR1 and CDR2 (germline): KGHSH, LQKENI. The CDR3: CASSPPSGQTYNEQFF. CDR3 nucleotide sequence: TGTGCCAGCTCACCCCCCAGCGGGCAAACCTACAATGAGCAGTTCTTC.

This chain uses TRBV2 with TRBJ2-1, with D perhaps matching TRBD1 (6 bases). CDR3 length: 13 residues. V gave up 10 bases and J gave up 5 bases, with 15 bases separating them. Germline loops: CDR1 SNHLY, CDR2 FYNNEI. CDR3 amino acids: CATRDTINNEQFF. The CDR3 DNA is TGTGCCACCCGGGACACCATTAACAATGAGCAGTTCTTC.

The chain uses TRBV10-3 and TRBJ2-3; 8 nucleotides agree with TRBD2. The CDR3 is made up of 14 amino acids. CDR1 ENHRY and CDR2 SYGVKD come from the germline V gene. V lost 6 bases, J lost 4 bases, and 6 bases stayed unmatched. The chain's CDR3 is CAIRQREHADTQYF. The CDR3 nucleotides read TGTGCCATCAGACAGCGGGAGCATGCAGATACGCAGTATTTT.

V is TRBV5-1 and J is TRBJ2-1; no firm D call. Germline values: CDR1 SGHRS, CDR2 YFSETQ. Trimming took off 3 bases at V and 5 bases at J, with 15 bases between the two ends. CDR3 length: 15 residues. CDR3 amino acids: CASSSDAGSHNEQFF. The CDR3 DNA sequence: TGCGCCAGCAGCTCCGACGCCGGGTCTCACAATGAGCAGTTCTTC.

The rearrangement joins TRBV24-1 to TRBJ2-5; 12 bases match TRBD2. Germline V gene sequence: CDR1 KGHDR, CDR2 SFDVKD. The CDR3 contains 16 residues. V was pared by 4 bases and J by 1 base, with 3 bases of the junction left unmatched. CDR3 DNA sequence: TGTGCCACCAGTGACGGACTAGCGGGGTTCCAAGAGACCCAGTACTTC. It specifies CATSDGLAGFQETQYF.

The genes are TRBV9 and TRBJ1-3; D remains ambiguous. The CDR3 length is 15 residues. Between the trimmed V and J ends, which lost 0 bases and 0 bases, there was a span of 7 bases. In germline, CDR1 is SGDLS, CDR2 YYNGEE. The CDR3 nucleotides read TGTGCCAGCAGCGTAGGGTCGTCCTCTGGAAACACCATATATTTT. Its translation is CASSVGSSSGNTIYF.

Here the CDR3 DNA reads TGTGCCAGCAGCTCTGCGCTTCGAGGCATAGGGGATGAGCAGTTCTTC. This gives the protein CASSSALRGIGDEQFF. The rearrangement links TRBV7-9 to TRBJ2-1; TRBD1 is a possible D gene (5 bases). V lost 4 bases and J lost 8, with 21 bases in between. The CDR3 sequence is 16 residues long. CDR1 is SEHNR, CDR2 FQNEAQ, per germline (reference sequence).

V gene TRBV6-4 combines with J gene TRBJ2-2; no clear D. This CDR3 comprises 14 residues. V shed 5 bases and J shed 1 base, with 8 bases lying between them. Germline V lookup: CDR1 MRHNA, CDR2 SNTAGT. CDR3 bases: TGTGCCAGCAGTAGTCAGCAGAACACCGGGGAGCTGTTTTTT. It translates to CASSSQQNTGELFF.

The chain has TRBV4-1 and TRBJ2-1; D is unclear. In germline, CDR1 is MGHRA, CDR2 YSYEKL. V lost 1 base to trimming and J lost 0 bases, with 10 bases between them. The CDR3 totals 16 residues. In DNA form, the CDR3 reads TGCGCCAGCAGCCAAGCTCTCTTAAGCTCCTACAATGAGCAGTTCTTC. Its translation is CASSQALLSSYNEQFF.

The rearrangement links TRBV27 to TRBJ1-2; 7 bases match TRBD1. CDR3 length equals 14 residues. The V gene's germline CDR1 is MNHEY and CDR2 SMNVEV (reference sequence). J was trimmed by 7 bases and V by 2 bases; bases with no gene match: 7. CDR3 region: CASSLIQGEGGYTF. Here the CDR3 DNA reads TGTGCCAGCAGTTTAATCCAGGGGGAGGGTGGCTACACCTTC.

This chain uses TRBV19 with TRBJ2-2, with D possibly matching TRBD1 (6 bases). This CDR3 spans 12 amino acids. CDR1 and CDR2 (germline): LNHDA, SQIVND (reference sequence). Deletions cut 8 bases from V and 7 bases from J, with 11 bases between. CDR3 loop: CASRQAGGELFF. CDR3 nucleotides: TGTGCCAGTCGACAGGCGGGCGGGGAGCTGTTTTTT.

The chain has TRBV9 and TRBJ2-3; possibly TRBD2 for D (5 bases). The V gene lost 2 bases and the J gene lost 2 bases, with 12 bases spanning the gap. CDR1 is SGDLS, CDR2 YYNGEE, per germline. The CDR3 is 15 residues long. The CDR3 coding sequence is TGTGCCAGCAGCGTTGTTAGCGCCAACACAGATACGCAGTATTTT. Encoded protein: CASSVVSANTDTQYF.

The CDR3 coding sequence is TGTGCCATCACTTCGTCGATGACAGATACGCAGTATTTT. Its translation is CAITSSMTDTQYF. This chain links TRBV10-3 with TRBJ2-3, with no clear D. Trimming cost V 7 bases and J 3 bases, with 11 bases left between them. CDR3 size: 13 residues. CDR1 and CDR2 from the germline V gene are ENHRY and SYGVKD.

This chain uses TRBV6-5 with TRBJ1-2; 10 bases map to TRBD1. This CDR3 contains 15 residues. Trimming at V came to 6 bases and at J to 8 bases, leaving 12 bases not matched to a gene. Germline-derived CDR1 and CDR2 are MNHEY and SVGAGI. CDR3 DNA: TGTGCCAGCAGGCCCGACAGGGGGCCTTTACGGGGCTACACCTTC. It yields the protein CASRPDRGPLRGYTF.

The V and J genes are TRBV6-5 and TRBJ1-1; TRBD1 aligns across 8 bases. Germline V gene sequence: CDR1 MNHEY, CDR2 SVGAGI. The length of the CDR3 is 15 residues. V trimming: 6 bases; J trimming: 3 bases; junction bases outside the gene matches: 9. The CDR3 DNA is TGTGCCAGCAGAACAGGGGGTGGCTGGGACACTGAAGCTTTCTTT. It translates to CASRTGGGWDTEAFF.

This chain connects TRBV7-6 to TRBJ1-4, with 7 bases matching TRBD1. Germline values: CDR1 SGHVS, CDR2 FNYEAQ. V shed 5 bases, J shed 3 bases, and the junction held 12 bases outside the gene matches. The CDR3 totals 17 residues. This CDR3 is CASSPSPDRSPNEKLFF. CDR3 nucleotide sequence: TGTGCCAGCAGCCCCTCCCCGGACAGGTCCCCTAATGAAAAACTGTTTTTT.

The chain uses TRBV7-9 and TRBJ2-1; D tentatively reads TRBD1 or TRBD2 (6 bases each). Germline loops: CDR1 SEHNR, CDR2 FQNEAQ (reference sequence). With 5 bases removed from V and 7 bases from J, the gap between germline ends came to 21 bases. The CDR3 contains 16 residues. CDR3 nucleotides: TGTGCCAGCAGCCCCCCTGGTAGCGGAGGGGGAAATGAGCAGTTCTTC. Amino acids: CASSPPGSGGGNEQFF.

This clone was counted only a few times. The chain combines TRBV5-5 with TRBJ2-5; D possibly corresponds to TRBD2 (7 bases). The germline V and J ends were trimmed by 3 bases and 5 bases, with 11 bases remaining between them. The CDR3 length is 13 residues. CDR1 and CDR2 (germline): SGHKS, YYEKEE (reference sequence). The CDR3 here is CASSSGGGETQYF. CDR3 nucleotides: TGTGCCAGCAGCTCGGGGGGCGGGGAGACCCAGTACTTC.

The chain joins TRBV27 to TRBJ1-1; maybe TRBD1 (6 bases). Trimming removed 3 bases at V and 1 base at J, with 9 bases between. The CDR3 length is 14 residues. Per the germline V gene, CDR1 is MNHEY and CDR2 is SMNVEV (reference sequence). The CDR3 coding sequence is TGTGCCAGCAGTTTGGCAGGGGCGAACACTGAAGCTTTCTTT. This codes for CASSLAGANTEAFF.

The rearrangement uses TRBV29-1 and TRBJ2-3; weak D call: TRBD1 (6 bases). Trimming took off 2 bases at V and 5 bases at J, with 17 bases between the two ends. The CDR3 is 15 residues long. Germline lookup yields CDR1 SQVTM and CDR2 ANQGSEA. The CDR3 spells CSVEYLGALGDTQYF. The CDR3 nucleotides are TGCAGCGTTGAATATCTGGGGGCCTTGGGAGATACGCAGTATTTT.

The count of this clone is one. The genes are TRBV7-9 and TRBJ2-5, with D tentatively TRBD2 (5 bases). Per germline, CDR1 SEHNR and CDR2 FQNEAQ (reference sequence). V was pared by 5 bases and J by 5 bases, with 15 bases between. This CDR3 has 14 residues. The CDR3 loop reads CASSLSFGGETQYF. The CDR3 nucleotides read TGTGCCAGCAGCCTTAGTTTTGGCGGGGAGACCCAGTACTTC.

This clone was seen just once. V gene TRBV5-1 combines with J gene TRBJ1-6; D remains unclear. Trimming left V 0 bases short and J 10 bases short, with 14 bases between. The CDR3 has 15 amino acids. Germline loops: CDR1 SGHRS, CDR2 YFSETQ. CDR3 loop: CASSLAGVDRSPLHF. The CDR3 DNA is TGCGCCAGCAGCTTGGCCGGTGTCGATAGATCACCCCTCCACTTT.